This T cell receptor (beta chain) originates from a study of blood T cell repertoires in COVID-19. The data were produced by immunoSEQ multiplex PCR, yet TCRdb's version contains in-frame clones alone and is incomplete. The repertoire holds some 140,000 clones, with roughly 83% as singletons. Recovered participants had two consecutive negative NP/OP PCR tests, healthcare professional clearance, or symptom resolution. The source of this sequence is a man aged 50 to 60 who had recovered from COVID-19. The sample was PBMCs or T cells enriched from blood (not recorded which).

The CDR3 DNA sequence: TGTGCCAGTAGTAGGCTAGCGGGGAACTCCTACGAGCAGTACTTC. Its protein is CASSRLAGNSYEQYF. This chain connects TRBV19 to TRBJ2-7, with TRBD2 matching 9 bases. The CDR3 spans 15 residues. Losses at the gene ends were 4 bases for V and 0 bases for J; bases not matched to a gene: 4. Germline-derived CDR1 and CDR2 are LNHDA and SQIVND (reference sequence).